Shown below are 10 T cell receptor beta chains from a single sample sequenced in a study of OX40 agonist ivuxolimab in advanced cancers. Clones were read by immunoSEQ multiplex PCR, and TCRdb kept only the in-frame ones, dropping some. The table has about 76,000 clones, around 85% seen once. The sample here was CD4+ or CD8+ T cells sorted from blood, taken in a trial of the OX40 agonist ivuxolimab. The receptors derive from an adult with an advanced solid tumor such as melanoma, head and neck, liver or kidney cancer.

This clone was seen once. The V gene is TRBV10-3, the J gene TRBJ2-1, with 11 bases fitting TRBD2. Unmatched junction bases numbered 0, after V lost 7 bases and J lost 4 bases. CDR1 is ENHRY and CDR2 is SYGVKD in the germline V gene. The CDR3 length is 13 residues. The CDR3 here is CAITSGGYNEQFF. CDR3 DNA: TGTGCCATCACTAGCGGGGGGTACAATGAGCAGTTCTTC.

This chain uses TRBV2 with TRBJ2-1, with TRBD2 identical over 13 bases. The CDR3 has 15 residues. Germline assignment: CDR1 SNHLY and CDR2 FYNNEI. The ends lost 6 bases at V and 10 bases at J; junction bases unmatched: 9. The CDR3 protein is CASRVGLAGLDEQFF. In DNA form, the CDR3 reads TGTGCCAGCAGAGTGGGACTAGCGGGATTAGACGAGCAGTTCTTC.

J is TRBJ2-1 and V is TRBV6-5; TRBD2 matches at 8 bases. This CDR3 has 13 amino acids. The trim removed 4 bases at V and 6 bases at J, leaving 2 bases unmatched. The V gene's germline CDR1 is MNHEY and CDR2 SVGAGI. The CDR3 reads CASSSGTSNEQFF. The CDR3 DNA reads TGTGCCAGCAGTTCCGGGACTAGCAATGAGCAGTTCTTC.

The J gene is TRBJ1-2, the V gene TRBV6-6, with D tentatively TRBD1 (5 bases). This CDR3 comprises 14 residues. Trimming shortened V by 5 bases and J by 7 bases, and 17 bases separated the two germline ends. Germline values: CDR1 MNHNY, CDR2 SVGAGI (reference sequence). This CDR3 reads CASSTRTQPAGYTF. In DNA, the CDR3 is TGTGCCAGCAGTACAAGGACACAACCTGCTGGCTACACCTTC.

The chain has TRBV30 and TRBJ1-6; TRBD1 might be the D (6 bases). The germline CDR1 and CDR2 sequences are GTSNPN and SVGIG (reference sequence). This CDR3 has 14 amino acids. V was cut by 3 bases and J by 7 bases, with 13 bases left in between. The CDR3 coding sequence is TGTGCCTGGAGAACAGGGTTTGAAAATTCACCCCTCCACTTT. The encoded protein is CAWRTGFENSPLHF.

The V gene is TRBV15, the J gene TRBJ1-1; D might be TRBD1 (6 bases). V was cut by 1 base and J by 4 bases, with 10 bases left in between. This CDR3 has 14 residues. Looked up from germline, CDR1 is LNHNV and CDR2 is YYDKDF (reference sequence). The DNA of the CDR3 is TGTGCCACCAGCAGAGTGGGGGCGTCCACTGAAGCTTTCTTT. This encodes CATSRVGASTEAFF.

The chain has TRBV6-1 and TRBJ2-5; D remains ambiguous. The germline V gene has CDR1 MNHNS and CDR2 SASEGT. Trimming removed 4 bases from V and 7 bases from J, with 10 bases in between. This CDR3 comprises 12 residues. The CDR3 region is CASSVLRGTQYF. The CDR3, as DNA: TGTGCCAGCAGTGTGCTCCGAGGGACCCAGTACTTC.

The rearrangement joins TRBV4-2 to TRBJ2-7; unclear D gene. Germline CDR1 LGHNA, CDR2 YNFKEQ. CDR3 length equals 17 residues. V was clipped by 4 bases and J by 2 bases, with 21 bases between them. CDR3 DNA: TGTGCCAGCAGCCCGACGCTCGTGGCAGCGTCAACCTACGAGCAGTACTTC. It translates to CASSPTLVAASTYEQYF.

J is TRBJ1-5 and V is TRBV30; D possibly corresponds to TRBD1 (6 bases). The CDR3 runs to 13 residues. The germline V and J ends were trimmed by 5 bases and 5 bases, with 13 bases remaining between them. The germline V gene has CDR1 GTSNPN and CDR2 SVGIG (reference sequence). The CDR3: CAWGREGDQPQHF. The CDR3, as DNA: TGTGCCTGGGGCAGGGAGGGGGATCAGCCCCAGCATTTT. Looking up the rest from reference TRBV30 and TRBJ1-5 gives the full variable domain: SQTIHQWPATLVQPVGSPLSLECTVEGTSNPNLYWYRQAAGRGLQLLFYSVGIGQISSEVPQNLSASRPQDRQFILSSKKLLLSDSGFYLCAWGREGDQPQHFGDGTRLSIL.

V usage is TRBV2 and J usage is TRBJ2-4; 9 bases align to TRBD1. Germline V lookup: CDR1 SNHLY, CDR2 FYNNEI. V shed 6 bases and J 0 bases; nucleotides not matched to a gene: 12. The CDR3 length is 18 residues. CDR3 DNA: TGTGCCAGCAGAGACAGGGGGTACGGTAATTTAGCCAAAAACATTCAGTACTTC. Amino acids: CASRDRGYGNLAKNIQYF.